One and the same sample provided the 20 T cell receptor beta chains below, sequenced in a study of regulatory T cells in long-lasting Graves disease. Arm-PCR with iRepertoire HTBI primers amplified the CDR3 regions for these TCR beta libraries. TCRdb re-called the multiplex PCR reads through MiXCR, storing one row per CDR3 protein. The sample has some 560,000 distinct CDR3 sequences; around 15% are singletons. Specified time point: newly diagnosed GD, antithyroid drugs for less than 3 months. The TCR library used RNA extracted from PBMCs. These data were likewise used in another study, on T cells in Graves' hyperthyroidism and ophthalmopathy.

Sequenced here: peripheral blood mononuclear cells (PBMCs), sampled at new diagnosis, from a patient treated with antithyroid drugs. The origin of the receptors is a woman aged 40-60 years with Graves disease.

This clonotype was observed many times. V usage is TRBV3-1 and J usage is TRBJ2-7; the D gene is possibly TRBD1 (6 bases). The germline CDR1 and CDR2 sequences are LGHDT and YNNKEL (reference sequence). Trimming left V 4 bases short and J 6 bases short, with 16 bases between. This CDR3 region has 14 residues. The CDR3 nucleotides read TGTGCCAGCAGCCCCCGGGACACGCTAGGCGAGCAGTACTTC. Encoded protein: CASSPRDTLGEQYF.

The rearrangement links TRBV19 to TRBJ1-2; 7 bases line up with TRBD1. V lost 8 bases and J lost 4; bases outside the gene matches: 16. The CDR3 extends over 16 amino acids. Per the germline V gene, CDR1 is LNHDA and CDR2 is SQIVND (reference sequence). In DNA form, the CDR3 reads TGTGCCAGTGTAGGTAACCTGGACAGGAACCTCTATGGCTACACCTTC. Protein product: CASVGNLDRNLYGYTF.

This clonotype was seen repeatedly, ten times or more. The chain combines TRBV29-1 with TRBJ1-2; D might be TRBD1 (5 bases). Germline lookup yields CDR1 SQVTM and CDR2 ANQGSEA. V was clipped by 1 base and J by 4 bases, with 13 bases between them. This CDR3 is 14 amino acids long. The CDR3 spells CSVEAPETVYGYTF. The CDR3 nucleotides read TGCAGCGTTGAAGCCCCGGAGACAGTCTATGGCTACACCTTC.

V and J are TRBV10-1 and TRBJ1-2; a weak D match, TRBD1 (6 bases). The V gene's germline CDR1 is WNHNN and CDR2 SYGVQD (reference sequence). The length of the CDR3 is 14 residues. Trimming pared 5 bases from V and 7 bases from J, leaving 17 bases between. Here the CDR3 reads CASSLPGDRGGYTF. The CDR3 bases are TGCGCCAGCAGTTTACCAGGGGATAGGGGTGGCTACACCTTC.

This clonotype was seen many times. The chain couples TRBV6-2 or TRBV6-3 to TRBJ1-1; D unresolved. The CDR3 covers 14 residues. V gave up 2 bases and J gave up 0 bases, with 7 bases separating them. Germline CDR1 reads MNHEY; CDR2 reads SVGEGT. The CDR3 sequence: CASSYGGVNTEAFF. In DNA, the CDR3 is TGTGCCAGCAGTTACGGTGGGGTGAACACTGAAGCTTTCTTT.

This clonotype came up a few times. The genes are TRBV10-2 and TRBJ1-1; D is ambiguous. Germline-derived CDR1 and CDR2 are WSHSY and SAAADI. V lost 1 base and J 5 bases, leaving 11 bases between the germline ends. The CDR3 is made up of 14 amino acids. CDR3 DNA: TGCGCCAGCAGTGAGTTCGGGGAATGGACTGAAGCTTTCTTT. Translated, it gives CASSEFGEWTEAFF.

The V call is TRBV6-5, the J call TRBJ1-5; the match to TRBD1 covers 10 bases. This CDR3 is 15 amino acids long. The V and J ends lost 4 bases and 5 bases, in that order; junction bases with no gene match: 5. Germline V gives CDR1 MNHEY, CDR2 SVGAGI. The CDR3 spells CASSSDRGPDQPQHF. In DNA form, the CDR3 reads TGTGCCAGCAGTTCCGACAGGGGGCCGGATCAGCCCCAGCATTTT.

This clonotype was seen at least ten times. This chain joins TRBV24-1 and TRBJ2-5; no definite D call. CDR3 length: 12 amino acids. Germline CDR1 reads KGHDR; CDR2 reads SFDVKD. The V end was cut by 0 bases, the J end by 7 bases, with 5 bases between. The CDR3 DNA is TGTGCCACCAGTGATTTGGGCCGGACCCAGTACTTC. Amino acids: CATSDLGRTQYF.

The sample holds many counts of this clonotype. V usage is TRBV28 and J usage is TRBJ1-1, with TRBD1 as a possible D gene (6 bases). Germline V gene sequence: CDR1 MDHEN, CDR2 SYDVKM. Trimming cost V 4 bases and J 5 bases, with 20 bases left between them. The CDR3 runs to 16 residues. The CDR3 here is CASSSPGASGGTEAFF. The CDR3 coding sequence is TGTGCCAGCAGTTCCCCAGGGGCCTCGGGAGGAACTGAAGCTTTCTTT.

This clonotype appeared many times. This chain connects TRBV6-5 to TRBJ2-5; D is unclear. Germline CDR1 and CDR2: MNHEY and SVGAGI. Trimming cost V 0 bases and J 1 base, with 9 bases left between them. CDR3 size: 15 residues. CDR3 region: CASSYSNGFQETQYF. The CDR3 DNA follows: TGTGCCAGCAGTTACTCGAACGGATTCCAAGAGACCCAGTACTTC.

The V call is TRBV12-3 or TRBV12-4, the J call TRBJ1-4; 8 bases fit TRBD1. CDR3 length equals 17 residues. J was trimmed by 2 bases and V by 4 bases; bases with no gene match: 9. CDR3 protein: CASSSSPYRGTNEKLFF. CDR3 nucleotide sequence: TGTGCCAGCAGTTCGTCCCCCTACAGGGGGACTAATGAAAAACTGTTTTTT.

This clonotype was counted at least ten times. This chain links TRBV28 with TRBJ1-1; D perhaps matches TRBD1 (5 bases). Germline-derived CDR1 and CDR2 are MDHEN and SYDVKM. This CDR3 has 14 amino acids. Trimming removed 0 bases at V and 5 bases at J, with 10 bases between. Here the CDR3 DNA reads TGTGCCAGCAGTTTATGGGGGCGATTAACTGAAGCTTTCTTT. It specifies CASSLWGRLTEAFF. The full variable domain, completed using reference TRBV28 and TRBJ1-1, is DVKVTQSSRYLVKRTGEKVFLECVQDMDHENMFWYRQDPGLGLRLIYFSYDVKMKEKGDIPEGYSVSREKKERFSLILESASTNQTSMYLCASSLWGRLTEAFFGQGTRLTVV.

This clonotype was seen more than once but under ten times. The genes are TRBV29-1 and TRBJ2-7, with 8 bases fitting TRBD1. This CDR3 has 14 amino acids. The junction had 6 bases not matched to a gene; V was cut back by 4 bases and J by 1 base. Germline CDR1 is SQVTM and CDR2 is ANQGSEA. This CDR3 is CSVVNRGVSYEQYF. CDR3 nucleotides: TGCAGCGTTGTTAACAGGGGGGTTTCCTACGAGCAGTACTTC.

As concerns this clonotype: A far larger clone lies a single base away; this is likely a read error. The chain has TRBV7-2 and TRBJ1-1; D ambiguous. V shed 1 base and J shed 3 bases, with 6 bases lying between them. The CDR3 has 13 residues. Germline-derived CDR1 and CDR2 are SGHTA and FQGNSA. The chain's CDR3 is CASSLEVHTEAFF. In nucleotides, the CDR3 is TGTGCCAGCAGCTTAGAGGTGCACACTGAAGCTTTCTTT.

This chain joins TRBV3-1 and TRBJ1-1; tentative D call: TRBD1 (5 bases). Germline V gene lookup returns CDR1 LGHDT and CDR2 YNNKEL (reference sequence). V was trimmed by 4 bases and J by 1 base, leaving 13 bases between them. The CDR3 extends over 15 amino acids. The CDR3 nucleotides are TGTGCCAGCAGCCGGCTCGGGGGTGGGAACACTGAAGCTTTCTTT. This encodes CASSRLGGGNTEAFF.

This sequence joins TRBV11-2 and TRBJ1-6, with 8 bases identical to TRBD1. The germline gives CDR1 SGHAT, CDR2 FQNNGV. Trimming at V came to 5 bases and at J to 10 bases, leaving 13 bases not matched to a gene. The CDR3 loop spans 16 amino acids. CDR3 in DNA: TGTGCCAGCAGCCTCCGGGACAGGCGTCAGAGATCACCCCTCCACTTT. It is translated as CASSLRDRRQRSPLHF. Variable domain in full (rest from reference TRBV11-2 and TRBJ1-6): EAGVAQSPRYKIIEKRQSVAFWCNPISGHATLYWYQQILGQGPKLLIQFQNNGVVDDSQLPKDRFSAERLKGVDSTLKIQPAKLEDSAVYLCASSLRDRRQRSPLHFGNGTRLTVT.

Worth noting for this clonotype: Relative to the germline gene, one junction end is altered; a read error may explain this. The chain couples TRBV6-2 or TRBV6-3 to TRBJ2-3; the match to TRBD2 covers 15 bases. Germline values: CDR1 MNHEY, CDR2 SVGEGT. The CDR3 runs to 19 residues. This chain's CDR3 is CASRGTSGGLRTSTHTQYF. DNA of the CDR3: TGTGCCAGCAGGGGGACTAGCGGGGGGTTGAGGACGAGCACACATACGCAGTATTTT.

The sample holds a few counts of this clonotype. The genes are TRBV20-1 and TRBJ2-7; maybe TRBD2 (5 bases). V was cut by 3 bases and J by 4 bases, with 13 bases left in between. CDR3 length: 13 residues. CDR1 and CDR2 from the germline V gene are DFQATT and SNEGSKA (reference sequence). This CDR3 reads CSASLLAGYEQYF. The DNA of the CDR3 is TGCAGTGCTAGTCTGCTAGCTGGGTACGAGCAGTACTTC.

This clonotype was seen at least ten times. CDR3 sequence: CSAIQTGFETQYF. Written as DNA, the CDR3 is TGCAGTGCTATCCAGACAGGGTTTGAGACCCAGTACTTC. The rearrangement joins TRBV20-1 to TRBJ2-5; 7 bases line up with TRBD1. J lost 5 bases, V lost 4 bases, and 7 bases had no gene match. The V gene's germline CDR1 is DFQATT and CDR2 SNEGSKA (reference sequence). This CDR3 is 13 amino acids long.

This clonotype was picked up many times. The CDR3 sequence: CASRRQEGEKLFF. The DNA of the CDR3 is TGTGCCAGCAGGCGACAGGAGGGTGAAAAACTGTTTTTT. V usage is TRBV12-3 or TRBV12-4 and J usage is TRBJ1-4; D perhaps matches TRBD1 (6 bases). Trimming cost V 6 bases and J 7 bases, with 12 bases left between them. CDR3 length: 13 residues.